This T cell receptor beta chain was sequenced during a study of OX40 agonist ivuxolimab in advanced cancers. For context, the study as a whole: The costimulatory receptor OX40 (CD134) was targeted by ivuxolimab, a fully human IgG2 agonistic monoclonal antibody. Intravenous ivuxolimab was administered to patients every 2 weeks at six dose levels: 0.01, 0.1, 0.3, 1.5, 3 and 10 mg/kg. Of the roughly 50 dose-escalation patients, hepatocellular carcinoma was present in 19, melanoma in approximately 15, renal cell carcinoma in 9 and head and neck cancer in 9. A male proportion of under 85% and a mean age of 60 years, ranging from 23 to 79, were recorded for the dose-escalation cohort. Prior anti-PD-1, anti-PD-L1 or anti-CTLA-4 therapy was permitted, and 40% of dose-escalation patients had received checkpoint inhibitors. Three dose-escalation patients achieved partial responses, one with hepatocellular carcinoma and two with cutaneous melanoma. The point of sequencing TCRbeta in the periphery was to test whether ivuxolimab changed TCR sequence diversity and drove clonal T-cell expansion. The paper describes the monotherapy dose-escalation part (N of about 52 patients) of the phase I trial of ivuxolimab. Results the study describes overall, beyond this receptor: In the 0.1-3.0 mg/kg groups, partial responders were among the patients with the lowest normalized peripheral clonal expansion, particularly in CD8+ T cells. The antigen specificity of the peripheral T cells that underwent clonal expansion was not determined. After ivuxolimab, CD8+ T cells had more expanded clones than CD4+ T cells on average. Low levels of normalized T-cell clonal expansion were also shown by some nonresponding patients. At doses of 0.1 to 3.0 mg/kg, clonal expansion of both CD4+ and CD8+ blood T cells was observed from baseline to week 6.

Genomic DNA was isolated from the sorted cells so that the TCRbeta CDR3 region could be sequenced. The immunoSEQ Assay was used for sequencing of TCRbeta CDR3 regions. In TCRdb, the immuneACCESS table is reduced to in-frame sequences with V and J assigned. These tables do not hold every clone; where another copy was compared, an unresolved V gene accounts for under half, and the others remain unexplained. This sample lists 65,000 to 95,000 clones; around 86% were detected once. Jointly, the top ten make up 6.5% to 7.5% of the sample. From the germline V gene (reference sequence), CDR1 is MNHEY and CDR2 is SMNVEV. A distance of 17 bases separates the germline ends of V and J, which lose 8 bases and 4 bases respectively. The CDR3 goes from the cysteine to the phenylalanine over 15 residues. Only the CDR3 portion is preserved as DNA: 45 bases, with reading frame beginning at the first base. Of note for this clone: No cognate antigen has been identified for it. No qualities accompany the bases; no much larger clone lies one base away.

The trial excluded patients who had a history of autoimmune disease or who were on systemic immunosuppression. Peripheral blood for TCR sequencing was collected from all dose cohorts at baseline, on cycle 4 day 1, and on cycle 7 day 1. Samples came from an open-label, multicenter, first-in-human phase I dose-escalation trial of ivuxolimab. Adults with locally advanced or metastatic melanoma, renal cell, hepatocellular, or head and neck squamous cell carcinoma were enrolled in the trial. Before TCR sequencing, CD4+ T cells and CD8+ T cells from peripheral blood were sorted into separate populations.

The source of this sequence is an adult with an advanced solid tumor such as melanoma, head and neck, liver or kidney cancer. The sequences come from CD4+ or CD8+ T cells sorted from blood, collected in a trial of the OX40 agonist ivuxolimab. This chain is built from TRBV27 and TRBJ1-4, with TRBD1 perhaps the D gene, on 5 matching bases. The CDR3 in this case is CASCMTRQFNEKLFF. The sequenced DNA: TGTGCCAGCTGCATGACTCGACAGTTTAATGAAAAACTGTTTTTT.